These 5 T cell receptor beta chains were all obtained from the same sample, sequenced in a study of blood T cell repertoires in COVID-19. Produced via immunoSEQ multiplex PCR; TCRdb's table is partial and in-frame only. Here the sample spans about 120,000 clones, approximately 80% being singletons. Specimen: peripheral blood. The receptors were gathered from a man in his fifties or sixties with acute or convalescent COVID-19.

The chain combines TRBV5-4 with TRBJ2-7; 7 nucleotides align to TRBD1. V gave up 5 bases and J gave up 1 base; unmatched junction bases: 6. This CDR3 has 14 amino acids. The germline V gene encodes CDR1 SGHNT and CDR2 YYREEE (reference sequence). The CDR3 spells CASRPTGSSYEQYF. CDR3 DNA sequence: TGTGCCAGCAGACCGACAGGGTCGTCCTACGAGCAGTACTTC. Using reference TRBV5-4 and TRBJ2-7 for the parts outside the CDR3, the full variable domain is ETGVTQSPTHLIKTRGQQVTLRCSSQSGHNTVSWYQQALGQGPQFIFQYYREEENGRGNFPPRFSGLQFPNYSSELNVNALELDDSALYLCASRPTGSSYEQYFGPGTRLTVT.

The V call is TRBV7-3, the J call TRBJ2-1; D call uncertain. With 5 bases removed from V and 8 bases from J, the gap between germline ends came to 13 bases. The CDR3 is 13 amino acids. Germline V lookup: CDR1 SGHTA, CDR2 FQGTGA. The CDR3 bases are TGTGCCAGCAGCAACCAACATGGCTATGAGCAGTTCTTC. Encoded protein: CASSNQHGYEQFF. The full variable domain, rest sourced from reference TRBV7-3 and TRBJ2-1, is GAGVSQTPSNKVTEKGKYVELRCDPISGHTALYWYRQSLGQGPEFLIYFQGTGAADDSGLPNDRFFAVRPEGSVSTLKIQRTERGDSAVYLCASSNQHGYEQFFGPGTRLTVL.

J is TRBJ2-1 and V is TRBV7-6; TRBD2 matches at 10 bases. With 5 bases clipped from V and 4 bases from J, the junction kept 5 bases outside the gene matches. Germline CDR1 is SGHVS and CDR2 is FNYEAQ. The CDR3 totals 15 residues. The CDR3 reads CASSLTSGTYNEQFF. In nucleotides, the CDR3 is TGTGCCAGCAGCCTAACTAGCGGGACATACAATGAGCAGTTCTTC.

In this sample, this clone turned up a few times. This chain joins TRBV28 and TRBJ1-6; TRBD1 matches 11 bases. With 7 bases clipped from V and 9 bases from J, the junction kept 8 bases outside the gene matches. Germline V gives CDR1 MDHEN, CDR2 SYDVKM. The CDR3 loop spans 15 amino acids. CDR3 protein: CASTGGQGARSPLHF. Here the CDR3 DNA reads TGTGCCAGCACCGGTGGACAGGGGGCGCGTTCACCCCTCCACTTT. The whole variable domain, filled in from reference TRBV28 and TRBJ1-6, reads DVKVTQSSRYLVKRTGEKVFLECVQDMDHENMFWYRQDPGLGLRLIYFSYDVKMKEKGDIPEGYSVSREKKERFSLILESASTNQTSMYLCASTGGQGARSPLHFGNGTRLTVT.

V and J are TRBV15 and TRBJ2-3; 10 nucleotides match TRBD2. Per the germline V gene, CDR1 is LNHNV and CDR2 is YYDKDF (reference sequence). With 1 base clipped from V and 0 bases from J, the junction kept 13 bases outside the gene matches. The CDR3 sequence is 20 residues long. The CDR3 DNA reads as TGTGCCACCAGCAGAGCCCCCTTCGGGACTAGCGTTACTAGCACAGATACGCAGTATTTT. This sequence encodes CATSRAPFGTSVTSTDTQYF.